These 20 T cell receptor beta chains originate from one sample sequenced in a study of blood T cells in healthy people across ages. A sample-barcoded 5' primer and a J-beta primer mix were used in a second PCR of roughly 6 to 12 cycles. TCRdb called the 5' RACE reads again in MiXCR, with one record for every CDR3 protein. Of roughly 560,000 distinct CDR3 sequences detected, approximately 25% appear once; the ten largest clones hold roughly 10%. Another study also made use of these data, one on T cells of mothers and their children.

Sequenced: blood. The source of these receptors is a boy aged 5 to 17 in good health.

A word on this clonotype: Sequence at one end of the junction differs from germline and may be a read error. The V call is TRBV12-3 or TRBV12-4, the J call TRBJ2-7; TRBD1 matches at 7 bases. The CDR3 loop spans 16 amino acids. CDR3 in amino acids: CAGSLGNTGQPYEQYF. The CDR3 coding sequence is TGTGCCGGCAGTTTAGGGAACACGGGACAGCCCTACGAGCAGTACTTC.

The chain joins TRBV20-1 to TRBJ2-3; TRBD2 agrees at 11 bases. Germline trimming cut 0 bases from V and 4 bases from J; bases unmatched to any gene: 3. CDR1 and CDR2 from the germline V gene are DFQATT and SNEGSKA (reference sequence). The CDR3 is 15 residues long. The CDR3 loop reads CSARDSGRASDTQYF. Here the CDR3 DNA reads TGCAGTGCTAGAGATAGCGGGAGGGCCTCAGATACGCAGTATTTT.

J is TRBJ2-7 and V is TRBV7-3, with a tentative D call TRBD1 (6 bases). The CDR3 length is 15 residues. Per the germline V gene, CDR1 is SGHTA and CDR2 is FQGTGA. V gave up 2 bases and J gave up 0 bases, with 11 bases separating them. The CDR3 reads CASSLYVRGSYEQYF. In nucleotides, the CDR3 is TGTGCCAGCAGCTTATATGTCAGGGGCTCCTACGAGCAGTACTTC.

The J gene is TRBJ2-1, the V gene TRBV28; D might be TRBD1 (6 bases). CDR3 size: 14 residues. Germline assignment: CDR1 MDHEN and CDR2 SYDVKM. V dropped 6 bases and J dropped 2 bases, with 11 bases sitting between them. CDR3 in amino acids: CASRYRATYNEQFF. In nucleotides, the CDR3 is TGTGCCAGCAGGTACAGGGCGACCTACAATGAGCAGTTCTTC.

This chain connects TRBV7-2 to TRBJ2-5, with D possibly being TRBD1 or TRBD2 (6 bases each). Trimming shortened V by 7 bases and J by 1 base, and 16 bases separated the two germline ends. CDR1 is SGHTA, CDR2 FQGNSA, per germline. The CDR3 covers 15 residues. The DNA of the CDR3 is TGTGCCAGCACCCTTATGGGGGGCTCCCAAGAGACCCAGTACTTC. It codes for CASTLMGGSQETQYF. The full variable domain, with the rest looked up from reference TRBV7-2 and TRBJ2-5, is GAGVSQSPSNKVTEKGKDVELRCDPISGHTALYWYRQSLGQGLEFLIYFQGNSAPDKSGLPSDRFSAERTGGSVSTLTIQRTQQEDSAVYLCASTLMGGSQETQYFGPGTRLLVL.

Points on this clonotype: The conserved final phenylalanine or tryptophan is absent from the CDR3, which likely points to a read error. The V call is TRBV5-1, the J call TRBJ2-6; 13 nucleotides match TRBD2. The CDR3 contains 18 residues. The J segment lost 0 bases and the V segment lost 4 bases, leaving 4 bases of the junction unmatched. Germline V gene data show CDR1 as SGHRS and CDR2 as YFSETQ. The CDR3 is CASSLGTSGDSGANVLTY. The CDR3 DNA reads TGCGCCAGCAGCCTGGGGACTAGCGGGGACTCTGGGGCCAACGTCCTGACTTAC.

V usage is TRBV18 and J usage is TRBJ1-5, with D possibly TRBD1 on 6 matching bases. Trimming left V 4 bases short and J 3 bases short, with 13 bases between. The CDR3 is 15 residues long. Germline CDR1 and CDR2: KGHSH and LQKENI. CDR3 residues: CASSRTGQINQPQHF. The CDR3 bases are TGTGCCAGCTCACGAACCGGACAGATCAATCAGCCCCAGCATTTT.

This clonotype was seen many times. The V and J genes are TRBV28 and TRBJ1-5; D is unclear. V was shortened by 3 bases and J by 6 bases, with 6 bases between the two germline ends. Per the germline V gene, CDR1 is MDHEN and CDR2 is SYDVKM. CDR3 length equals 12 residues. CDR3 bases: TGTGCCAGCAGTTTTCTGGGTCAGCCCCAGCATTTT. This sequence encodes CASSFLGQPQHF.

This sequence joins TRBV15 and TRBJ1-3; no clear D gene. The CDR3 loop spans 12 amino acids. Germline CDR1 LNHNV, CDR2 YYDKDF (reference sequence). V gave up 6 bases and J gave up 10 bases, with 13 bases separating them. The CDR3 loop is CATSNPPGTIYF. Here the CDR3 DNA reads TGTGCCACCAGTAATCCTCCGGGGACCATATATTTT.

This clonotype was counted only a few times. The chain combines TRBV14 with TRBJ2-1; 8 bases agree with TRBD2. J gave up 6 bases and V 4 bases, and 8 bases lay outside the gene matches. Germline-derived CDR1 and CDR2 are SGHDN and FVKESK. The CDR3 loop spans 15 amino acids. CDR3 sequence: CASSLRVAGSNEQFF. CDR3 nucleotide sequence: TGTGCCAGCAGCCTTCGGGTAGCGGGAAGCAATGAGCAGTTCTTC. Full variable domain (remainder filled in from reference TRBV14 and TRBJ2-1): EAGVTQFPSHSVIEKGQTVTLRCDPISGHDNLYWYRRVMGKEIKFLLHFVKESKQDESGMPNNRFLAERTGGTYSTLKVQPAELEDSGVYFCASSLRVAGSNEQFFGPGTRLTVL.

The V and J genes are TRBV20-1 and TRBJ1-2; tentative D call: TRBD1 (5 bases). The CDR3 contains 15 residues. Germline V gene data show CDR1 as DFQATT and CDR2 as SNEGSKA (reference sequence). The germline V and J ends were trimmed by 5 bases and 2 bases, with 18 bases remaining between them. The CDR3 sequence is CSAFPAGRTNYGYTF. CDR3 nucleotides: TGCAGTGCTTTTCCGGCAGGGAGAACAAACTATGGCTACACCTTC.

CDR3 DNA: TGCGCCAGCAGCTTTCGACAACAGGGGTCAGGCACTGAAGCTTTCTTT. As protein: CASSFRQQGSGTEAFF. V and J are TRBV5-1 and TRBJ1-1; 7 bases fit TRBD1. Trimming took 2 bases from V and 4 from J; bases not matched to a gene: 11. Per germline, CDR1 SGHRS and CDR2 YFSETQ. CDR3 size: 16 residues. Based on the CDR3 plus reference TRBV5-1 and TRBJ1-1, the full variable domain is KAGVTQTPRYLIKTRGQQVTLSCSPISGHRSVSWYQQTPGQGLQFLFEYFSETQRNKGNFPGRFSGRQFSNSRSEMNVSTLELGDSALYLCASSFRQQGSGTEAFFGQGTRLTVV.

There are a few counts of this clonotype. The gene calls are TRBV2 and TRBJ1-2, with D hard to call. This CDR3 spans 15 amino acids. V lost 4 bases, J lost 3 bases, and 15 bases lay in between. Germline lookup yields CDR1 SNHLY and CDR2 FYNNEI. This CDR3 reads CASSGWTRLHYGYTF. The CDR3, as DNA: TGTGCCAGCAGTGGCTGGACCCGACTCCACTATGGCTACACCTTC.

This clonotype was recorded a few times. The chain employs TRBV25-1 and TRBJ2-5; D is unclear. The better agreement between TRBJ2-7 and the DNA end casts doubt on the J call. This CDR3 comprises 14 residues. Germline-derived CDR1 and CDR2 are MGHDK and SYGVNS. CDR3 coding DNA: TGTGCCAGCAGTGAATATCCGGGTGGCTACGAGCAGTACTTC. Protein sequence: CASSEYPGGYEQYF.

In the case of this clonotype: A much larger clone is a single base away; this may be a read error. No conserved phenylalanine or tryptophan is present at the end of the CDR3, so a read error is the likely explanation. The genes are TRBV10-2 and TRBJ2-5; D gene unclear. This CDR3 has 11 amino acids. Germline lookup yields CDR1 WSHSY and CDR2 SAAADI. V lost 2 bases to trimming and J lost 2 bases, with 0 bases between them. The CDR3 sequence is CASSEQETQYI. In DNA form, the CDR3 reads TGCGCCAGCAGTGAGCAAGAGACCCAGTACATC.

This clonotype has just a few counts. The rearrangement links TRBV7-6 to TRBJ2-5; D is unclear. The J call is uncertain, as TRBJ2-7 better fits the DNA end. Germline V CDR1 and CDR2: SGHVS, FNYEAQ. CDR3 length: 14 residues. CDR3 amino acids: CASSLGSDSYEQYF. In nucleotides, the CDR3 is TGTGCCAGCAGCTTAGGCTCGGACTCCTACGAGCAGTACTTC.

There are a few counts of this clonotype. The chain links TRBV20-1 to TRBJ2-5; D might be TRBD2 (7 bases). Germline V gene data show CDR1 as DFQATT and CDR2 as SNEGSKA (reference sequence). V was clipped by 2 bases and J by 0 bases, with 16 bases between them. The CDR3 spans 16 residues. CDR3 sequence reads: CSARRVGGRYQETQYF. The CDR3 nucleotides read TGCAGTGCTAGACGGGTGGGGGGGCGGTACCAAGAGACCCAGTACTTC.

This clonotype was seen more than once but under ten times. V is TRBV10-3 and J is TRBJ2-1; a weak D match, TRBD1 (5 bases). The germline CDR1 and CDR2 sequences are ENHRY and SYGVKD. CDR3 size: 13 residues. Between the trimmed V and J ends, which lost 10 bases and 6 bases, there was a span of 16 bases. The CDR3 DNA follows: TGTGCCACCAGGGATGAGCTCGGCAATGAGCAGTTCTTC. Its translation: CATRDELGNEQFF.

As concerns this clonotype: Mismatch with germline at one junction end may stem from a read error. This chain links TRBV14 with TRBJ2-5; 14 positions agree with TRBD2. CDR3 length equals 15 residues. The V gene's germline CDR1 is SGHDN and CDR2 FVKESK. The CDR3 region is CASSHGYGTSGSGFF. CDR3 bases: TGTGCCAGCAGCCACGGATATGGGACTAGCGGGAGTGGGTTCTTC.

Here the CDR3 reads CASSLGSPGQGNEQFF. Here the CDR3 DNA reads TGTGCCAGCAGCTTAGGATCGCCGGGACAGGGGAATGAGCAGTTCTTC. The rearrangement uses TRBV7-3 and TRBJ2-1; 10 bases are shared with TRBD1. The CDR3 sequence is 16 residues long. Germline-derived CDR1 and CDR2 are SGHTA and FQGTGA. Unmatched junction bases numbered 8, after V lost 2 bases and J lost 7 bases.